This T cell receptor beta chain was sequenced in a study of blood T cell repertoires in COVID-19. The wider study: Samples representing acute and convalescent COVID-19 were sourced from the United States, Italy and Spain. Sources were T cells, B-cell-depleted T cells, or PBMCs; the material itself was cDNA or gDNA.

This CDR3 region has 14 residues. Looked up from germline, CDR1 is SNHLY and CDR2 is FYNNEI. V was cut by 2 bases and J by 1 base, with 8 bases left in between. As handled by the study authors: Nucleated cell counts were estimated from reference gene primer amplification. TCRdb's copy holds only in-frame clones and misses some; the assay was immunoSEQ multiplex PCR. V and J calls and clone size are copied from that table; D and trimming were computed from the DNA. Of roughly 200,000 clones listed, roughly 79% were seen once; the top ten hold more than 9.5%. It was during active infection that Seattle patients were enrolled and then longitudinally followed.

The clonotype originates from a woman in her 40s with COVID-19, enrolled during active disease. The V call is TRBV2, the J call TRBJ2-5; unclear D gene. What was sequenced was peripheral blood. CDR3 in DNA: TGTGCCAGCAGTGAATGGAGCCTCCAAGAGACCCAGTACTTC. It yields the protein CASSEWSLQETQYF.